The clone carrying this TCR beta chain appeared a single time. Antigen specificity is unknown. The data originate from a study of cytomegalovirus exposure and HLA in healthy donors. Study-wide findings and caveats: High specificity and sensitivity for cytomegalovirus status were reported for the classifier. Many donors carried some public TCRs, although rarity characterized most TCR sequences.

Method: immunoSEQ multiplex PCR; TCRdb's copy keeps in-frame clones and lacks some. The sample carries roughly 150,000 clones, around nine tenths recorded once. The donors were part of the validation cohort, which consisted of approximately 110 subjects and was separate from the first cohort of under 750 subjects. Germline CDR1 reads WNHNN; CDR2 reads SYGVQD (reference sequence). V shed 6 bases and J shed 6 bases, with 13 bases lying between them. The CDR3 runs 13 residues. The specimen sequenced was PBMCs. The clonotype comes from a man between 18 and 29 years old in good health and CMV-seropositive. The genes are TRBV10-1 and TRBJ2-3; D gene unclear. CDR3 nucleotide sequence: TGCGCCAGCAGCAACACCTCCCCGGATACGCAGTATTTT. Translated, it gives CASSNTSPDTQYF.